This record covers a single T cell receptor (beta chain). The data derive from a study of T-cell reconstitution after alpha-beta-depleted transplantation in children. The length of the CDR3 is 16 residues. Germline CDR1 SGHTA, CDR2 FQGTGA. V gave up 4 bases and J gave up 3 bases; unmatched junction bases: 7. The TCRbeta library incorporated unique molecular identifiers. Each CDR3 protein is one row after TCRdb ran MiXCR on the PCR reads. Of 5,000 or so distinct CDR3 sequences in the sample, 7.3% were seen once. The origin of this receptor is a boy younger than two who had a stem cell transplant for SCID, so the T cells may come from the graft donor. The sequencing used PBMCs, mostly from graft donor cells, collected 60 days after TCRalphabeta/CD19-depleted stem cell transplant. V is TRBV7-3 and J is TRBJ2-3, with 10 bases aligning to TRBD1. CDR3 nucleotides: TGTGCCAGCAGCTCCCGGGACAGGGGAGGAACAGATACGCAGTATTTT. This encodes CASSSRDRGGTDTQYF.